This T cell receptor (beta chain) was recorded in a study of PD-1 blockade in classical Hodgkin lymphoma. Study at large: Patients received nivolumab 3 mg/kg intravenously every 2 weeks. Study-wide findings and caveats: Nivolumab initiated under 1 year post-ASCT led to patient exclusion. Patients who responded completely had about the same baseline diversity as newly diagnosed patients.

Points on this clone: Its antigen is unknown.

Every patient experienced relapse after autologous stem cell transplantation, and brentuximab vedotin exposure varied. Trimming shortened V by 0 bases and J by 6 bases, and 17 bases separated the two germline ends. This CDR3 comprises 16 residues. Germline CDR1 reads SGHNT; CDR2 reads YYREEE (reference sequence). Measured with immunoSEQ multiplex PCR; TCRdb has only the in-frame clones, and not every one. The table has 55,000 to 75,000 clones, 71% seen once; the top ten hold 7.5% to 10%. Source: peripheral blood mononuclear cells (PBMCs), taken before the second cycle of nivolumab. V gene TRBV5-4 combines with J gene TRBJ2-3; tentative D call: TRBD2 (5 bases). This TCR came from a human donor with classical Hodgkin lymphoma. The DNA for the CDR3 is TGTGCCAGCAGCTTGGCTGGTGTAGGTTCGGGGGATACGCAGTATTTT. It specifies CASSLAGVGSGDTQYF. Supplemented by reference TRBV5-4 and TRBJ2-3, the full variable domain reads ETGVTQSPTHLIKTRGQQVTLRCSSQSGHNTVSWYQQALGQGPQFIFQYYREEENGRGNFPPRFSGLQFPNYSSELNVNALELDDSALYLCASSLAGVGSGDTQYFGPGTRLTVL.